This T cell receptor (beta chain) stems from a study of T cell responses to AZD1222 COVID-19 vaccine. The length of the CDR3 is 15 residues. The V end was cut by 5 bases, the J end by 8 bases, with 18 bases between. Germline V gene lookup returns CDR1 SEHNR and CDR2 FQNEAQ (reference sequence). The protocol was immunoSEQ multiplex PCR, while the TCRdb copy is restricted to in-frame clones and leaves out a portion. The repertoire has under 200,000 clones, around nine tenths of them found once; the top ten carry around 3.6%. The source of this sequence is an adult who received the MenACWY meningococcal vaccine as a control. Sequences were derived from peripheral blood, sampled 28 days after the second dose of the MenACWY control vaccine. The chain joins TRBV7-9 to TRBJ1-4; a possible D gene is TRBD1 (6 bases). The CDR3 nucleotides read TGTGCCAGCAGCCGCGGACAGTCATGGGGCGAAAAACTGTTTTTT. Translating gives CASSRGQSWGEKLFF.